These 30 T cell receptor beta chains were all obtained from the same sample, sequenced in a study of shared clonotypes between healthy human individuals. Data came from immunoSEQ multiplex PCR; TCRdb stores just in-frame clones and leaves some out. The data contain 950,000 to 1,200,000 clones, 60% to 80% of them singletons. Sequencing input: memory CD4+ T cells from PBMCs. Specified subset: CD45RA-negative fraction. The source of these receptors is a man between 18 and 29 years old in good health. Some clones in this sample may be carry-over from other donors' samples.

Concerning this clone: The same CDR3 can be traced to other DNA sequences in this sample. The CDR3 region is CASSLAGTGGEKLFF. The CDR3 coding sequence is TGTGCCAGCAGCTTGGCAGGGACAGGAGGAGAAAAACTGTTTTTT. The chain uses TRBV5-4 and TRBJ1-4; 8 bases align to TRBD1. CDR1 is SGHNT, CDR2 YYREEE, per germline (reference sequence). The CDR3 consists of 15 residues. The junction had 6 bases not matched to a gene; V was cut back by 0 bases and J by 8 bases.

This clone occurred a few times. The rearrangement uses TRBV28 and TRBJ2-7, with D maybe TRBD1 (6 bases). The CDR3 is 14 residues long. In germline, CDR1 is MDHEN, CDR2 SYDVKM. The V gene lost 3 bases and the J gene lost 5 bases, with 14 bases spanning the gap. Here the CDR3 DNA reads TGTGCCAGCAGTTTCGCAGGGGCCATCGACGAGCAGTACTTC. Translating it yields CASSFAGAIDEQYF.

The genes are TRBV28 and TRBJ2-3; D gene ambiguous. The germline V and J ends were trimmed by 8 bases and 0 bases, with 15 bases remaining between them. The CDR3 loop spans 15 amino acids. Germline CDR1 reads MDHEN; CDR2 reads SYDVKM. The CDR3 loop is CASVGVGLSTDTQYF. The CDR3 DNA reads TGTGCCAGCGTTGGAGTTGGGCTCAGCACAGATACGCAGTATTTT.

The chain links TRBV18 to TRBJ2-6; unclear D gene. Germline lookup yields CDR1 KGHSH and CDR2 LQKENI. This CDR3 spans 13 amino acids. V lost 6 bases to trimming and J lost 2 bases, with 5 bases between them. The CDR3: CASSPTGANVLTF. In DNA, the CDR3 is TGTGCCAGCTCCCCGACTGGGGCCAACGTCCTGACTTTC. Based on the CDR3 plus reference TRBV18 and TRBJ2-6, the full variable domain is NAGVMQNPRHLVRRRGQEARLRCSPMKGHSHVYWYRQLPEEGLKFMVYLQKENIIDESGMPKERFSAEFPKEGPSILRIQQVVRGDSAAYFCASSPTGANVLTFGAGSRLTVL.

This clone was observed a few times. CDR3 in amino acids: CASSLYSGSSYNEQFF. Written as DNA, the CDR3 is TGTGCCAGCAGCTTATATAGCGGGAGTTCCTACAATGAGCAGTTCTTC. V and J are TRBV11-3 and TRBJ2-1; 9 positions agree with TRBD2. This CDR3 has 16 amino acids. Germline CDR1 reads SGHNT; CDR2 reads YENEEA. V was pared by 2 bases and J by 1 base, with 3 bases of the junction left unmatched.

The chain has TRBV5-1 and TRBJ2-3, with no clear D. The CDR3 sequence is 16 residues long. The V end lost 0 bases, the J end lost 6 bases, and 17 bases lay between the germline ends. Germline V gives CDR1 SGHRS, CDR2 YFSETQ. The CDR3 protein is CASSLAGSSRADTQYF. The CDR3 bases are TGCGCCAGCAGCTTGGCCGGGTCCTCTAGGGCGGATACGCAGTATTTT.

The chain is built from TRBV6-5 and TRBJ2-3; 10 bases map to TRBD1. The CDR3 covers 14 residues. Unmatched junction bases numbered 2, after V lost 6 bases and J lost 2 bases. In germline, CDR1 is MNHEY, CDR2 SVGAGI. The CDR3 DNA sequence: TGTGCCAGCAGCGGGACAGGGGCCACAGATACGCAGTATTTT. Translating gives CASSGTGATDTQYF.

Only a few counts were recorded for this clone. V is TRBV7-8 and J is TRBJ1-2; D ambiguous. Germline lookup yields CDR1 SGHVS and CDR2 FQNEAQ. The CDR3 is made up of 14 amino acids. Trimming stripped 2 bases from V and 3 bases from J, with 10 bases between. The CDR3 region is CASSLKRSDYGYTF. CDR3 in DNA: TGTGCCAGCAGCTTAAAAAGGAGTGACTATGGCTACACCTTC.

J is TRBJ1-1 and V is TRBV18, with 7 nucleotides matching TRBD1. This CDR3 contains 15 residues. Germline lookup yields CDR1 KGHSH and CDR2 LQKENI. The V gene end was trimmed by 3 bases and the J gene end by 1 base; junction bases not matched to a gene: 5. The CDR3 region is CASSPGQTTNTEAFF. The CDR3 DNA sequence: TGTGCCAGCTCACCGGGACAGACTACGAACACTGAAGCTTTCTTT.

On this clone: A far more abundant clone sits one base away, making this likely a read error. The same CDR3 can be traced to other DNA sequences in this sample. The J gene is TRBJ1-2, the V gene TRBV30; no clear D. Trimming took 0 bases from V and 4 from J, leaving 12 bases between them. Germline V gene data show CDR1 as GTSNPN and CDR2 as SVGIG (reference sequence). CDR3 length: 14 residues. The CDR3: CAWSVGPSLYGYTF. CDR3 DNA: TGTGCCTGGAGTGTCGGGCCTTCCCTCTATGGCTACACCTTC.

Regarding this clone: The same CDR3 arises from other DNA sequences in this sample as well. This chain links TRBV18 with TRBJ2-7; D is ambiguous. Germline V lookup: CDR1 KGHSH, CDR2 LQKENI. The CDR3 loop spans 12 amino acids. Trimming removed 2 bases from V and 3 bases from J, with 5 bases in between. Here the CDR3 reads CASSPDRYEQYF. The CDR3 DNA reads as TGTGCCAGCTCACCAGACCGCTACGAGCAGTACTTC.

The genes are TRBV6-5 and TRBJ1-2, with 7 bases that match TRBD1. V shed 0 bases, J shed 8 bases, and the junction held 9 bases outside the gene matches. Germline V CDR1 and CDR2: MNHEY, SVGAGI. CDR3 length: 15 amino acids. CDR3 region: CASSYSTGKTGGYTF. The CDR3 DNA reads TGTGCCAGCAGTTACTCGACAGGGAAAACGGGCGGCTACACCTTC.

This rearrangement joins TRBV13 to TRBJ2-7, with no clear D. From germline, CDR1 is PRHDT and CDR2 FYEKMQ (reference sequence). There are 13 residues in the CDR3. V shed 4 bases and J shed 0 bases, with 7 bases lying between them. The CDR3 sequence is CASSSPASYEQYF. CDR3 coding DNA: TGTGCCAGCAGCTCACCTGCCTCCTACGAGCAGTACTTC.

V usage is TRBV28 and J usage is TRBJ2-5; TRBD2 might be the D (5 bases). The CDR3 covers 16 residues. V gave up 1 base and J gave up 2 bases, with 14 bases separating them. Germline CDR1 and CDR2: MDHEN and SYDVKM. The CDR3 coding sequence is TGTGCCAGCAGTTTATTCGGGGAAGACGGTCAAGAGACCCAGTACTTC. Protein: CASSLFGEDGQETQYF.

J is TRBJ2-7 and V is TRBV10-1; 12 nucleotides match TRBD2. V lost 6 bases and J lost 6; bases outside the gene matches: 9. The germline CDR1 and CDR2 sequences are WNHNN and SYGVQD (reference sequence). The CDR3 length is 15 residues. The CDR3 DNA is TGCGCCAGCAGCCACCTAGCGGGAGGGCTCAGCGAGCAGTACTTC. It encodes CASSHLAGGLSEQYF.

This clone has a count of ten or more. The chain has TRBV15 and TRBJ1-2, with 7 bases that match TRBD1. Germline V gene lookup returns CDR1 LNHNV and CDR2 YYDKDF (reference sequence). After removal of 0 bases from V and 5 bases from J, the junction contained 3 bases not matched to a gene. CDR3 size: 14 residues. In nucleotides, the CDR3 is TGTGCCACCAGCAGAGATCAGGGACAGTATGGCTACACCTTC. Protein product: CATSRDQGQYGYTF.

V is TRBV10-3 and J is TRBJ2-3; 8 nucleotides align to TRBD1. From germline, CDR1 is ENHRY and CDR2 SYGVKD. The CDR3 spans 15 residues. Trimming removed 10 bases from V and 3 bases from J; junction bases left unmatched: 12. The CDR3 region is CASTKDREWTDTQYF. DNA for the CDR3: TGTGCCAGTACAAAGGACAGGGAATGGACAGATACGCAGTATTTT.

The rearrangement joins TRBV28 to TRBJ2-1; 14 bases align to TRBD2. Losses at the gene ends were 6 bases for V and 9 bases for J; bases not matched to a gene: 4. Germline V gene sequence: CDR1 MDHEN, CDR2 SYDVKM. The CDR3 runs to 14 residues. CDR3 in amino acids: CASRGLAGVGEQFF. In DNA form, the CDR3 reads TGTGCCAGCAGGGGACTAGCGGGAGTAGGTGAGCAGTTCTTC. The whole variable domain, remainder taken from reference TRBV28 and TRBJ2-1, is DVKVTQSSRYLVKRTGEKVFLECVQDMDHENMFWYRQDPGLGLRLIYFSYDVKMKEKGDIPEGYSVSREKKERFSLILESASTNQTSMYLCASRGLAGVGEQFFGPGTRLTVL.

This clone has just a few counts. This chain uses TRBV6-4 with TRBJ2-2; 10 bases map to TRBD1. CDR1 MRHNA and CDR2 SNTAGT come from the germline V gene. The CDR3 is 14 residues long. V lost 6 bases, J lost 5 bases, and 3 bases stayed unmatched. The DNA of the CDR3 is TGTGCCAGCAGCGGACAGGGGGGAACCGGGGAGCTGTTTTTT. The encoded protein is CASSGQGGTGELFF.

This clone has just a few counts. J is TRBJ2-3 and V is TRBV28; D remains unclear. CDR1 is MDHEN and CDR2 is SYDVKM in the germline V gene. CDR3 length: 12 residues. The V end lost 10 bases, the J end lost 6 bases, and 14 bases lay between the germline ends. The CDR3 nucleotides are TGTGCCACGGCCCTATCGATGGATACGCAGTATTTT. The encoded protein is CATALSMDTQYF.

The gene calls are TRBV7-3 and TRBJ2-3, with D possibly TRBD1 on 5 matching bases. The CDR3 runs to 14 residues. V shed 3 bases and J shed 3 bases, with 10 bases lying between them. Germline CDR1 and CDR2: SGHTA and FQGTGA. For the CDR3, the DNA is TGTGCCAGCAGCTTTCAGGGTAGTACAGATACGCAGTATTTT. It encodes CASSFQGSTDTQYF.

The chain uses TRBV2 and TRBJ1-2; no clear D. There are 13 residues in the CDR3. Germline-derived CDR1 and CDR2 are SNHLY and FYNNEI. The V end was cut by 2 bases, the J end by 7 bases, with 11 bases between. The CDR3 DNA is TGTGCCAGCAGTGAACAACGGGCCAGTGGCTACACCTTC. It encodes CASSEQRASGYTF.

V and J are TRBV4-3 and TRBJ1-2, with no clear D. The CDR3 is 17 amino acids. Germline assignment: CDR1 LGHNA and CDR2 YSLEER. V was cut by 4 bases and J by 8 bases, with 26 bases left in between. CDR3 nucleotides: TGCGCCAGCAGCCGCCGAATCGGGCCGGAGGGATTGGGGGGCTACACCTTC. It translates to CASSRRIGPEGLGGYTF.

The chain is built from TRBV7-9 and TRBJ1-1; maybe TRBD1 (6 bases). This CDR3 spans 12 amino acids. Germline V CDR1 and CDR2: SEHNR, FQNEAQ (reference sequence). Trimming took 1 base from V and 11 from J, leaving 11 bases between them. This CDR3 reads CASSLENRVAFF. The DNA of the CDR3 is TGTGCCAGCAGCTTAGAGAACAGGGTTGCTTTCTTT. The entire variable domain, with the rest obtained from reference TRBV7-9 and TRBJ1-1, is as follows: DTGVSQNPRHKITKRGQNVTFRCDPISEHNRLYWYRQTLGQGPEFLTYFQNEAQLEKSRLLSDRFSAERPKGSFSTLEIQRTEQGDSAMYLCASSLENRVAFFGQGTRLTVV.

The V gene is TRBV11-3, the J gene TRBJ2-7; 7 bases match TRBD1. V gave up 5 bases and J gave up 1 base; unmatched junction bases: 8. Germline V gene data show CDR1 as SGHNT and CDR2 as YENEEA. The CDR3 sequence is 15 residues long. Here the CDR3 DNA reads TGTGCCAGCAGCCTGAGACAGGGCACGTCCTACGAGCAGTACTTC. Translated, it gives CASSLRQGTSYEQYF.

Written as DNA, the CDR3 is TGTGCCAGCAGCTTTCAGACAGGGGAGAGGGAGACCCAGTACTTC. Protein: CASSFQTGERETQYF. The chain has TRBV7-2 and TRBJ2-5; 8 bases agree with TRBD1. CDR1 is SGHTA and CDR2 is FQGNSA in the germline V gene. CDR3 length equals 15 residues. The V segment lost 3 bases and the J segment 5 bases; nucleotides outside the gene matches: 8.

This chain uses TRBV28 with TRBJ2-7; no firm D call. The CDR3 has 13 residues. Trimming took off 3 bases at V and 7 bases at J, with 13 bases between the two ends. From germline, CDR1 is MDHEN and CDR2 SYDVKM. The DNA for the CDR3 is TGTGCCAGCAGTTTGATTTCGTCGAGGGAGCAGTACTTC. This gives the protein CASSLISSREQYF.

This clone was picked up a small number of times. V usage is TRBV10-3 and J usage is TRBJ1-5; TRBD1 is a possible D gene (5 bases). Germline CDR1 is ENHRY and CDR2 is SYGVKD. Trimming cost V 11 bases and J 3 bases, with 11 bases left between them. This CDR3 is 12 amino acids long. The CDR3 spells CAVGGSNQPQHF. CDR3 DNA: TGTGCCGTCGGGGGTTCCAATCAGCCCCAGCATTTT.

This clone came up once. The chain is built from TRBV5-1 and TRBJ2-1; 9 bases agree with TRBD1. The CDR3 runs to 17 residues. Germline CDR1 is SGHRS and CDR2 is YFSETQ. V trimming: 3 bases; J trimming: 0 bases; junction bases outside the gene matches: 7. The CDR3 loop reads CASSSNPGQGSYNEQFF. The CDR3 DNA reads as TGCGCCAGCAGCTCCAACCCGGGACAGGGCTCCTACAATGAGCAGTTCTTC.

This chain joins TRBV7-8 and TRBJ2-7; 11 bases align to TRBD1. Germline V gene data show CDR1 as SGHVS and CDR2 as FQNEAQ. This CDR3 region has 15 residues. Trimming removed 3 bases from V and 7 bases from J; junction bases left unmatched: 8. The CDR3 coding sequence is TGTGCCAGCAGCTTGCTAGGACAGGGGGCCGGGGAGCAGTACTTC. Translating gives CASSLLGQGAGEQYF.